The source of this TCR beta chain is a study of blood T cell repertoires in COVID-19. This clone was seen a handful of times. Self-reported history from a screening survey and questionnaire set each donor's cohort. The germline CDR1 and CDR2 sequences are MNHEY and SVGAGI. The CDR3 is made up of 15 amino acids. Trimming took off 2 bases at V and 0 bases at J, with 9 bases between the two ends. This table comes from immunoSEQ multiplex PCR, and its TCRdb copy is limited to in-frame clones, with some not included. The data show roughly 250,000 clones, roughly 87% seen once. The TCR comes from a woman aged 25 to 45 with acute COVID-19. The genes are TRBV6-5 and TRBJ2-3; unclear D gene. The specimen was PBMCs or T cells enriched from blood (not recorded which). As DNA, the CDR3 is TGTGCCAGCAGTTACGCAGGAACTAGCACAGATACGCAGTATTTT. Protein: CASSYAGTSTDTQYF.